This T cell receptor (beta chain) derives from a study of identical twins (dated by TCRdb to 2016 to 2017). Regarding the complete study: To test whether fetal clonotypes persist, the study used deep sequencing on TCR alpha and beta repertoires from monozygotic twins, unrelated adults of various ages, and cord blood. To rule out contamination, replicate twin experiments were performed at different times with different library preparation protocols.

CDR1 and CDR2 were assigned from the germline V gene as LGHNA and YSLEER. There are 17 amino acids in the CDR3, from cysteine to phenylalanine inclusive. Only the CDR3 DNA stays, 51 bases, in frame from base 1. Deletion took 0 bases off V and 1 base off J, with a span of 13 bases between the germline ends. Libraries came from 5' RACE. Sequencer: Illumina HiSeq 2000. A universal primer binding site was added through template switching, and the final cDNA carried a unique molecular identifier so that TCR cDNA molecules could be counted accurately. Specific primers in the conserved constant-segment region were used to synthesize first-strand cDNA for TCR alpha and beta chains. Each cDNA library was double barcoded, with a SMART-Mk sample barcode plus Illumina barcodes, to control for contamination. TruSeq adapter sequences, together with Illumina sample barcodes, were added in two successive PCR steps. The Illumina HiSeq platform was used with custom primers to sequence TCR alpha and beta cDNA libraries. For the original study's pipeline: MiGEC was used to process raw reads and extract unique molecular identifiers, and MiXCR was used to find CDR3 positions. Recombination models were inferred per individual with the repgenHMM and IGoR tools using an EM algorithm. The analysis of shared clonotypes was done with the tcR package in R, with sharing normalized by the product of cloneset sizes. To study raw recombination free of thymic and clonal selection effects, out-of-frame nonproductive sequences were analyzed. The public sequencing data were trimmed at Q25 with fastp and processed into clonotypes with MiXCR by TCRdb, which kept only in-frame beta chains. Here each entry gathers all rows of one CDR3 protein and keeps the most common genes and DNA. TCRdb's processing, not the authors' own work, is the source of the V and J calls. In this sample the table shows roughly 500,000 distinct CDR3 sequences, roughly a fifth of which occur a single time. The ten most abundant clones make up around 0.91% of the sample.

All donors were healthy Caucasians. The twin cohort comprised three pairs of female monozygotic twins, all aged roughly 18 to 30 years. Positive isolation kits from Invitrogen were used to isolate the CD4+ and CD8+ T cell populations. In the case of this clonotype: It has no known antigen specificity. Within one base of it there is no much larger clone, and no base qualities were kept.

Summary of the overall study and its limitations: Zero-insertion analyses could be partly confounded by invariant T cells such as MAIT and iNKT, although diverse VJ usage argued against such confounding for most clonotypes. Compared with coincidental sharing between unrelated individuals, out-of-frame TCR alpha sequences shared between twins had an excess of sequences with low generation probability. In monozygotic twins, out-of-frame TCR alpha sharing was systematically underestimated by recombination models, although the models agreed with sharing between unrelated individuals. Conclusions relied on cross-sectional statistical analysis, since the same donors could not be followed over many years. Abundant cord blood beta clonotypes carried fewer insertions; young adult naive repertoires showed a weaker similar trend, while memory repertoires showed none. Excess twin sharing in beta out-of-frame sequences was weaker because fewer shared sequences lowered the signal-to-noise ratio.

This sample also appeared in a second study, on T cells expressing NK-cell markers. The second study also describes: In sorted CD3+CD56+NKG2C+, CD3+CD56+NKG2C- and CD3+CD56-NKG2C+ T-cell subsets from several donors, TCR beta-chain repertoires were profiled. Of the eight sequenced donors, seven were found to be HCMV-seropositive and one was found to be HCMV-seronegative. To restrict sorting to alphabetaTCR-expressing T cells, an anti-gammadeltaTCR antibody was added in several experiments. In several donors, the dominant CD3+CD56+NKG2C+ clonotypes ranked among the top 10 CD8+ clonotypes, making up about 1.0-7.5% of CD8+ T cells. Those dominant clonotypes were again the most abundant among CD3+CD56-NKG2C+ cells in a handful of donors, at roughly 25-60.1%. Whether the expanded NKG2C-expressing T cell clones were specific for HCMV antigens was left unclear. The eight sequenced donors were randomly selected healthy volunteers, three men and five women. HCMV serostatus was determined by detecting HCMV-specific IgG in serum with a commercial ELISA kit. MIGEC handled demultiplexing of the reads and grouping by UMI, while MiTCR was used to assemble and quantify clonotypes. To remove erroneous sequences, TCR cDNA sequences were retained only when supported by two or more reads. The tcR package was used for downstream repertoire analysis, and clonotypes were matched between fractions using CDR3 nucleotide sequence together with V segment. VDJmatch was used to annotate antigen specificity against VDJdb, with one amino acid substitution in CDR3 allowed.

Sequencing was performed on CD4+ T cells sorted from blood. The clonotype comes from a woman aged 18 to 35 in good health. Recombination joined TRBV4-3 with TRBJ1-5; a confident D gene designation cannot be given. The DNA sequence reads TGCGCCAGCAGCCAAGAGACGTGGACCGGGAGCAATCAGCCCCAGCATTTT. This yields the protein CASSQETWTGSNQPQHF.